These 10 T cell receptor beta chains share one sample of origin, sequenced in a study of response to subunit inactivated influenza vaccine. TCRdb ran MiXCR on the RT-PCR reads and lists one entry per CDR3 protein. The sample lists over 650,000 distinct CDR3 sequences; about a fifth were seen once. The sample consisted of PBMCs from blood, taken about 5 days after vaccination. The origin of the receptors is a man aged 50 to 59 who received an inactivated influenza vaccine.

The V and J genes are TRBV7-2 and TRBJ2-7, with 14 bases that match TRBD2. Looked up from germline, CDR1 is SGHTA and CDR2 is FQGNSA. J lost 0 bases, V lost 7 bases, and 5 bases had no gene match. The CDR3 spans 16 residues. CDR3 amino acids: CASTLTSGGGSYEQYF. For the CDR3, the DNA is TGTGCCAGCACCCTGACTAGCGGGGGGGGCTCCTACGAGCAGTACTTC. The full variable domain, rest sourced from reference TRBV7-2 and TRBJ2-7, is GAGVSQSPSNKVTEKGKDVELRCDPISGHTALYWYRQSLGQGLEFLIYFQGNSAPDKSGLPSDRFSAERTGGSVSTLTIQRTQQEDSAVYLCASTLTSGGGSYEQYFGPGTRLTVT.

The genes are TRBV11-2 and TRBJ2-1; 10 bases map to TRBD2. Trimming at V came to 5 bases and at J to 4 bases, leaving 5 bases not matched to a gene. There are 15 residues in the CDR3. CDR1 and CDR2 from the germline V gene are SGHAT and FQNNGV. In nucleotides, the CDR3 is TGTGCCAGCAGCGCACTAGCGGGGATATACAATGAGCAGTTCTTC. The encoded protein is CASSALAGIYNEQFF. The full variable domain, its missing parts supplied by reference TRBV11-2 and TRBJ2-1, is EAGVAQSPRYKIIEKRQSVAFWCNPISGHATLYWYQQILGQGPKLLIQFQNNGVVDDSQLPKDRFSAERLKGVDSTLKIQPAKLEDSAVYLCASSALAGIYNEQFFGPGTRLTVL.

The CDR3 bases are TGTGCCAGCAGCTTCCGCAGAGGAAAACAAGAGACCCAGTACTTC. Its protein product is CASSFRRGKQETQYF. The chain combines TRBV11-2 with TRBJ2-5; no firm D call. The V end was cut by 3 bases, the J end by 2 bases, with 13 bases between. This CDR3 has 15 amino acids. Looked up from germline, CDR1 is SGHAT and CDR2 is FQNNGV.

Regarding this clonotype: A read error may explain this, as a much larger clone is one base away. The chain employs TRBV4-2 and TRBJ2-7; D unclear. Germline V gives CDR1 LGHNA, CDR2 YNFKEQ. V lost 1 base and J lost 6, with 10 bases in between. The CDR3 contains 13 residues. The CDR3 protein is CASSQVWVSEQYF. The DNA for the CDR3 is TGTGCCAGCAGCCAAGTTTGGGTTTCCGAGCAGTACTTC.

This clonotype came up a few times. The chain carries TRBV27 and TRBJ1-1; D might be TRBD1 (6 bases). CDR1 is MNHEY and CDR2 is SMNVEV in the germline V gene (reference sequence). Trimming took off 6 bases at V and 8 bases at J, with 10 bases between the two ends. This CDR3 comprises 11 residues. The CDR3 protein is CASRTGHEAFF. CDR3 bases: TGTGCCAGCAGAACGGGACACGAAGCTTTCTTT.

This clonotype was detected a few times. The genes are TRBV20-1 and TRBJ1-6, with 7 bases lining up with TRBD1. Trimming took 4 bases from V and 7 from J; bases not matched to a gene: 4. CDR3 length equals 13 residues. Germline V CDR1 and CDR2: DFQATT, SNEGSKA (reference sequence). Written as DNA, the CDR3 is TGCAGTGCTAAGGGGGCGCGGAATTCACCCCTCCACTTT. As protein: CSAKGARNSPLHF.

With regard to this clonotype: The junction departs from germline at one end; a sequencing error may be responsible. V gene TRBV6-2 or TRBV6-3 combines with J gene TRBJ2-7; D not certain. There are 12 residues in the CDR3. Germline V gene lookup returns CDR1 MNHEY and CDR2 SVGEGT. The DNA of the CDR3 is TGTGCCAGCAGTCTGAGTGGGTACGAGCATTACTTC. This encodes CASSLSGYEHYF.

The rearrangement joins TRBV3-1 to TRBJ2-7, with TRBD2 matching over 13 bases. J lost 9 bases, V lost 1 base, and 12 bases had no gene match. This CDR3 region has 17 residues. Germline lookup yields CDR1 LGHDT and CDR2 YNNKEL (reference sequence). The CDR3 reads CASSQVFTGTSGTLQYF. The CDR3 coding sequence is TGTGCCAGCAGCCAAGTCTTTACCGGGACTAGCGGGACCCTGCAGTACTTC.

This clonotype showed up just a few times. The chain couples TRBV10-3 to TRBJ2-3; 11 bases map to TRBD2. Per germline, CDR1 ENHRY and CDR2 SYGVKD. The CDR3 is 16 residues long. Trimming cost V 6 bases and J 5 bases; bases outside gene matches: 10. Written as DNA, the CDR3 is TGTGCCATCAGCAATAGCGGGGGGGCCGGAGTAGATACGCAGTATTTT. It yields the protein CAISNSGGAGVDTQYF.

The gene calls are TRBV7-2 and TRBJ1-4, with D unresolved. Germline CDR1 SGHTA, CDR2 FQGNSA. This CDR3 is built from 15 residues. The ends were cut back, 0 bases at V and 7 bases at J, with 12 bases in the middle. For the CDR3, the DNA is TGTGCCAGCAGCTTAGCCCGGGCCGGGTCTGAAAAACTGTTTTTT. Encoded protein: CASSLARAGSEKLFF.